Included here is one TCR beta chain sequence, with context. V lost 8 bases and J lost 0, with 7 bases in between. There are 12 residues in the CDR3. CDR1 and CDR2 from the germline V gene are MNHNS and SASEGT. This entry belongs to a study of T cells in Graves' hyperthyroidism and ophthalmopathy. Amplified TCR beta CDR3 regions derived from RNA transcripts. RT-PCR in the first round (using the HTBI primer set) targeted the TCR CDR3. TCRdb called the multiplex PCR reads again in MiXCR, with one record for every CDR3 protein. The sample lists over 250,000 distinct CDR3 sequences; less than 30% were seen once. Used for diagnoses were clinical symptoms, serum thyroxine and TRAb, thyroid ultrasound and orbital computed tomography. Before ophthalmopathy appeared, progressors gave blood at initial hyperthyroidism diagnosis. About 9.4 ml fresh peripheral blood yielded the PBMCs.

The TCR was taken from a man aged 40-50 years with Graves' hyperthyroidism that later progressed to Graves' ophthalmopathy. The chain combines TRBV6-1 with TRBJ1-1; D not certain. What was sequenced was blood. CDR3 bases: TGTGCCAGCGACAATCTGAACACTGAAGCTTTCTTT. It encodes CASDNLNTEAFF.